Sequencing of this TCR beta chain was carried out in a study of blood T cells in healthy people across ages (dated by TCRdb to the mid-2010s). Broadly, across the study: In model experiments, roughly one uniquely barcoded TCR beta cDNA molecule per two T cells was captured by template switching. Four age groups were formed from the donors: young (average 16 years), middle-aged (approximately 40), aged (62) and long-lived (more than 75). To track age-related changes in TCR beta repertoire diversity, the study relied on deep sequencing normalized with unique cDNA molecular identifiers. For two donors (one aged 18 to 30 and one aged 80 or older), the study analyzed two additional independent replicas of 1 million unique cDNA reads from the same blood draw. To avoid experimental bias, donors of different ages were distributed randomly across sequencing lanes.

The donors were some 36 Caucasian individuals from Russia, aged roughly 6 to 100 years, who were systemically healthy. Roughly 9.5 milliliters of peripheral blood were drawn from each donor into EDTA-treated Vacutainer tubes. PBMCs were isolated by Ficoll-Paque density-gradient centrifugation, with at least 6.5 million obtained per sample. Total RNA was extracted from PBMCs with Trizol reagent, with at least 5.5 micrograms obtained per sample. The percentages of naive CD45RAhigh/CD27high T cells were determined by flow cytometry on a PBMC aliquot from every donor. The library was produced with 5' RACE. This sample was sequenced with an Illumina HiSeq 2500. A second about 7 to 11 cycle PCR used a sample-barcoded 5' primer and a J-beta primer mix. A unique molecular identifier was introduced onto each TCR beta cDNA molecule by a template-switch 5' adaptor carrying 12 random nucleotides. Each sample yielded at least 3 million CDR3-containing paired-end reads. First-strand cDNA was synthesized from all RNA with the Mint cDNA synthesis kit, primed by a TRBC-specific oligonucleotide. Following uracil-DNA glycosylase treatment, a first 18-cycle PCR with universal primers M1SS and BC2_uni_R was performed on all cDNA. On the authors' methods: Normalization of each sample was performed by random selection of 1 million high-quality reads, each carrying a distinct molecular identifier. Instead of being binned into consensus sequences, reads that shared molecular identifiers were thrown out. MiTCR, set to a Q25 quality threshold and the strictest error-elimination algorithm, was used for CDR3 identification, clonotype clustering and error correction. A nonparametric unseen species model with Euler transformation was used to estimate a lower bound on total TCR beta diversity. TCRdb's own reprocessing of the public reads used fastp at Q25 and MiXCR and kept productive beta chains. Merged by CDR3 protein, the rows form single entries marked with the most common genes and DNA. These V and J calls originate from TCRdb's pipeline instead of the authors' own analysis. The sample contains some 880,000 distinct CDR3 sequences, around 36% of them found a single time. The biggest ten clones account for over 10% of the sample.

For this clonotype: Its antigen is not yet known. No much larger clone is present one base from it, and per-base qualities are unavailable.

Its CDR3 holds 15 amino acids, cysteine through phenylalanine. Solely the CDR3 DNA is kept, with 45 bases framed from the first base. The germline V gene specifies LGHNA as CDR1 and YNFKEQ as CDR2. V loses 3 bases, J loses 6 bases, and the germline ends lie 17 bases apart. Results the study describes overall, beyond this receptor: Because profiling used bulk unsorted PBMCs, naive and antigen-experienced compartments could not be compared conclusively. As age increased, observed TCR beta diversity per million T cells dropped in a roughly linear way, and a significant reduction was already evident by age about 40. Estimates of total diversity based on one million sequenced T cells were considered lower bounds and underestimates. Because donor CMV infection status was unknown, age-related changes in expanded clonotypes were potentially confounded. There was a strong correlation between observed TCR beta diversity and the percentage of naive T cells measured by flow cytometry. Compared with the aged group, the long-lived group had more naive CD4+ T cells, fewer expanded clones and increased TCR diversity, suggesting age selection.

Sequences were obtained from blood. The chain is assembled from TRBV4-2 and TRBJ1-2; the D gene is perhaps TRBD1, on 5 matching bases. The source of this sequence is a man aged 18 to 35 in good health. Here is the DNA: TGTGCCAGCAGCCAGGAGAACTGGGGGGTTAATGGCTACACCTTC. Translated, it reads CASSQENWGVNGYTF.